What follows are 24 T cell receptor beta chains derived from one specimen sequenced in a study of response to subunit inactivated influenza vaccine. TCRdb passed the RT-PCR reads through MiXCR, listing each CDR3 protein once. This sample has roughly 620,000 distinct CDR3 sequences; approximately 10% occur once, and the top ten carry about 10%. These data are also associated with another study on T cells expressing NK-cell markers. From that paper: Generation of TCR beta cDNA was performed by 5'RACE template switching incorporating UMIs.

The starting material was PBMCs from blood, obtained on the day of vaccination. The receptor source for this set is a man aged 50-59 years who received an inactivated influenza vaccine.

The rearrangement links TRBV2 to TRBJ2-1; TRBD2 agrees at 11 bases. The CDR3 totals 14 residues. Germline CDR1 reads SNHLY; CDR2 reads FYNNEI. V lost 8 bases, J lost 9 bases, and 9 bases stayed unmatched. The CDR3 DNA reads TGTGCCAGCGGGAATAGCGGGGGGGTTAGTGAGCAGTTCTTC. Protein: CASGNSGGVSEQFF.

This clonotype was observed many times. This chain uses TRBV7-2 with TRBJ1-4, with TRBD1 identical over 10 bases. Germline V gene sequence: CDR1 SGHTA, CDR2 FQGNSA. The CDR3 is 14 residues long. Losses at the gene ends were 4 bases for V and 5 bases for J; bases not matched to a gene: 1. The CDR3 is CASSWTGGNEKLFF. The DNA of the CDR3 is TGTGCCAGCAGCTGGACAGGGGGGAATGAAAAACTGTTTTTT.

The chain carries TRBV7-6 and TRBJ1-4; TRBD1 aligns across 7 bases. The CDR3 is 16 amino acids. Per the germline V gene, CDR1 is SGHVS and CDR2 is FNYEAQ. V was pared by 5 bases and J by 5 bases, with 11 bases of the junction left unmatched. CDR3 protein: CASSATYRGLNEKLFF. The DNA of the CDR3 is TGTGCCAGCAGCGCTACCTACAGGGGATTAAATGAAAAACTGTTTTTT.

This clonotype was counted between two and nine times. The genes are TRBV4-1 and TRBJ1-4, with D possibly matching TRBD1 (6 bases). The CDR3 extends over 16 amino acids. Germline V gene data show CDR1 as MGHRA and CDR2 as YSYEKL. Trimming took off 0 bases at V and 7 bases at J, with 15 bases between the two ends. The CDR3 DNA follows: TGCGCCAGCAGCCAAGATGCAGGGGAATATGGTGAAAAACTGTTTTTT. Its translation is CASSQDAGEYGEKLFF.

The chain combines TRBV7-6 with TRBJ2-7; D gene uncertain. This CDR3 region has 15 residues. The V gene's germline CDR1 is SGHVS and CDR2 FNYEAQ. V lost 2 bases, J lost 3 bases, and 14 bases lay in between. CDR3 residues: CASSLIDSKDYEQYF. CDR3 DNA sequence: TGTGCCAGCAGCTTAATTGACTCAAAGGACTACGAGCAGTACTTC.

The chain combines TRBV6-1 with TRBJ1-2; TRBD1 aligns across 8 bases. Per the germline V gene, CDR1 is MNHNS and CDR2 is SASEGT. The V segment lost 6 bases and the J segment 0 bases; nucleotides outside the gene matches: 6. The CDR3 consists of 15 residues. The CDR3 loop reads CASRGQAHANYGYTF. As DNA, the CDR3 is TGTGCCAGCAGGGGACAGGCCCACGCTAACTATGGCTACACCTTC.

This clonotype has only a few counts. The chain employs TRBV6-2 or TRBV6-3 and TRBJ1-1, with 8 bases fitting TRBD1. Germline-derived CDR1 and CDR2 are MNHEY and SVGEGT. The CDR3 runs to 15 residues. The V gene end was trimmed by 6 bases and the J gene end by 5 bases; junction bases not matched to a gene: 11. The CDR3 region has the DNA TGTGCCAGCAGGAGCTACGGACAGGGTGGTACTGAAGCTTTCTTT. Its translation: CASRSYGQGGTEAFF.

This clonotype was observed many times. In DNA, the CDR3 is TGTGCCAGTAGTCTCCGCAATCAGCCCCAGCATTTT. Protein product: CASSLRNQPQHF. This chain uses TRBV19 with TRBJ1-5; D gene uncertain. V lost 5 bases to trimming and J lost 2 bases, with 4 bases between them. The germline gives CDR1 LNHDA, CDR2 SQIVND (reference sequence). The CDR3 has 12 residues.

This clonotype has a handful of counts. The J gene is TRBJ2-3, the V gene TRBV27; a possible D gene is TRBD2 (5 bases). Looked up from germline, CDR1 is MNHEY and CDR2 is SMNVEV (reference sequence). V lost 6 bases to trimming and J lost 1 base, with 17 bases between them. CDR3 length: 16 amino acids. The CDR3 DNA sequence: TGTGCCAGCAGACCCCTTCTAGCAAAAGGCACAGATACGCAGTATTTT. It translates to CASRPLLAKGTDTQYF.

This clonotype was counted ten times or more. The chain has TRBV20-1 and TRBJ1-2; TRBD1 aligns across 8 bases. Germline V gene data show CDR1 as DFQATT and CDR2 as SNEGSKA (reference sequence). Trimming cost V 8 bases and J 3 bases; bases outside gene matches: 5. CDR3 length: 12 amino acids. The CDR3 bases are TGCAGTTCCGACAGGGGCTACTATGGCTACACCTTC. This sequence encodes CSSDRGYYGYTF.

The chain couples TRBV20-1 to TRBJ2-5, with D perhaps matching TRBD1 (6 bases). The CDR3 runs to 12 residues. V lost 4 bases and J lost 1, with 7 bases in between. From germline, CDR1 is DFQATT and CDR2 SNEGSKA (reference sequence). CDR3 sequence reads: CSANRAQETQYF. The CDR3 region has the DNA TGCAGTGCTAACAGGGCCCAAGAGACCCAGTACTTC.

This clonotype turned up a few times. This chain uses TRBV6-2 or TRBV6-3 with TRBJ2-3; D uncertain. The CDR3 is made up of 12 amino acids. CDR1 is MNHEY and CDR2 is SVGEGT in the germline V gene. Trimming took off 7 bases at V and 10 bases at J, with 15 bases between the two ends. In DNA form, the CDR3 reads TGTGCCAGCACCAGAAGATTCCCACCGCAGTATTTT. Its translation is CASTRRFPPQYF.

This clonotype showed up just a few times. In DNA form, the CDR3 reads TGTGCCAGCAGCCAAGAGTACGGCAATCAGCCCCAGCATTTT. It specifies CASSQEYGNQPQHF. V and J are TRBV4-2 and TRBJ1-5; D is ambiguous. This CDR3 contains 14 residues. V lost 0 bases to trimming and J lost 2 bases, with 5 bases between them. Germline V gene sequence: CDR1 LGHNA, CDR2 YNFKEQ.

A few counts support this clonotype. The chain joins TRBV6-5 to TRBJ2-6; no definite D call. CDR3 size: 15 residues. V lost 2 bases to trimming and J lost 4 bases, with 9 bases between them. Germline CDR1 MNHEY, CDR2 SVGAGI. DNA for the CDR3: TGTGCCAGCAGTTACAGGGCGGAGGGGGCCAACGTCCTGACTTTC. Protein sequence: CASSYRAEGANVLTF.

The CDR3 spells CSARLAGGPRAREQYF. For the CDR3, the DNA is TGCAGTGCTCGACTAGCGGGAGGCCCACGGGCTAGGGAGCAGTACTTC. This chain uses TRBV20-1 with TRBJ2-7; TRBD2 aligns across 13 bases. V shed 5 bases, J shed 7 bases, and the junction held 14 bases outside the gene matches. The germline CDR1 and CDR2 sequences are DFQATT and SNEGSKA (reference sequence). The CDR3 extends over 16 amino acids.

This clonotype was seen a handful of times. The CDR3 spells CASSITQGPEAFF. CDR3 nucleotides: TGTGCCAGTAGTATAACTCAGGGGCCTGAAGCTTTCTTT. This rearrangement joins TRBV19 to TRBJ1-1; perhaps TRBD1 as D (6 bases). Germline loops: CDR1 LNHDA, CDR2 SQIVND (reference sequence). The CDR3 loop spans 13 amino acids. V shed 2 bases and J shed 6 bases, with 10 bases lying between them.

Many counts were recorded for this clonotype. A read error may produce the germline difference seen at one junction end. The V gene is TRBV5-1, the J gene TRBJ1-2, with D unclear. The CDR3 consists of 13 residues. Germline CDR1 reads SGHRS; CDR2 reads YFSETQ. The CDR3 reads CASSLGRNYGYTF. The CDR3 DNA follows: TGTGCCAGCAGCTTAGGAAGGAACTATGGCTACACCTTC.

The CDR3: CASSGIHEQFF. The CDR3 DNA sequence: TGTGCCAGTAGCGGGATTCATGAGCAGTTCTTC. The chain joins TRBV25-1 to TRBJ2-1, with 8 nucleotides matching TRBD2. Germline CDR1 is MGHDK and CDR2 is SYGVNS. The trim removed 9 bases at V and 8 bases at J, leaving 3 bases unmatched. The CDR3 covers 11 residues.

This clonotype was counted ten times or more. The CDR3 DNA follows: TGTGCCAGCAGTTATTCAAATTCACCCCTCCACTTT. Translating gives CASSYSNSPLHF. The gene calls are TRBV6-5 and TRBJ1-6; no definite D call. CDR1 MNHEY and CDR2 SVGAGI come from the germline V gene. V lost 3 bases to trimming and J lost 7 bases, with 4 bases between them. The CDR3 contains 12 residues.

The chain joins TRBV7-9 to TRBJ2-1, with 12 bases lining up with TRBD2. V dropped 5 bases and J dropped 8; count of bases not matched to a gene: 10. This CDR3 region has 16 residues. Germline V CDR1 and CDR2: SEHNR, FQNEAQ (reference sequence). Here the CDR3 reads CASSQLAGGPVDEQFF. CDR3 DNA: TGTGCCAGCAGCCAGCTAGCGGGGGGGCCCGTGGATGAGCAGTTCTTC.

This clonotype was observed a few times. The V and J genes are TRBV7-9 and TRBJ1-5; D is uncertain. Trimming took off 2 bases at V and 2 bases at J, with 16 bases between the two ends. The CDR3 spans 17 residues. The germline V gene encodes CDR1 SEHNR and CDR2 FQNEAQ (reference sequence). The DNA of the CDR3 is TGTGCCAGCAGCTTATTTGTGGGGTCGGCAGGCAATCAGCCCCAGCATTTT. As protein: CASSLFVGSAGNQPQHF.

The chain carries TRBV5-1 and TRBJ2-2; perhaps TRBD2 as D (7 bases). Germline V lookup: CDR1 SGHRS, CDR2 YFSETQ. Trimming shortened V by 2 bases and J by 7 bases, and 15 bases separated the two germline ends. This CDR3 has 15 amino acids. The CDR3: CASSLTGGLDGELFF. The DNA for the CDR3 is TGCGCCAGCAGCTTAACGGGGGGCCTAGACGGGGAGCTGTTTTTT.

The chain joins TRBV20-1 to TRBJ2-5, with D hard to call. This CDR3 region has 14 residues. Trimming took 6 bases from V and 3 from J, leaving 17 bases between them. Looked up from germline, CDR1 is DFQATT and CDR2 is SNEGSKA (reference sequence). The CDR3 region is CSALLLVSKETQYF. CDR3 DNA: TGCAGTGCCCTGCTCCTAGTTTCCAAAGAGACCCAGTACTTC.

This clonotype occurred a few times. The chain has TRBV10-3 and TRBJ2-7; possible D gene TRBD1, 8 bases. Germline V gives CDR1 ENHRY, CDR2 SYGVKD. With 4 bases removed from V and 5 bases from J, the gap between germline ends came to 12 bases. CDR3 length: 13 residues. The CDR3 DNA follows: TGTGCCATCAGTGTTACAGGGGGGGACGAGCAGTACTTC. It translates to CAISVTGGDEQYF.